This TCR beta chain was identified during a study of shared clonotypes between healthy human individuals. Here immunoSEQ multiplex PCR was the method, and the copy in TCRdb shows in-frame clones only, minus some. The sample consists of 2.3 million or so clones, 93% of them appearing once. Naive CD4+ cells were CD45RA-selected; the remaining cells were memory. The sequencing input was naive CD4+ T cells from PBMCs. Specified subset: CD45RA+ positively selected. This sequence originates from a young man in good health. Some clones in this sample may be carry-over from other donors' samples.

The CDR3 bases are TGTGCCAGTAGTATAGCTGTACGCGGCTACGAGCAGTACTTC. It encodes CASSIAVRGYEQYF. The chain joins TRBV19 to TRBJ2-7; D uncertain. CDR3 size: 14 residues. The germline V gene has CDR1 LNHDA and CDR2 SQIVND (reference sequence). V lost 1 base and J 3 bases, leaving 10 bases between the germline ends.